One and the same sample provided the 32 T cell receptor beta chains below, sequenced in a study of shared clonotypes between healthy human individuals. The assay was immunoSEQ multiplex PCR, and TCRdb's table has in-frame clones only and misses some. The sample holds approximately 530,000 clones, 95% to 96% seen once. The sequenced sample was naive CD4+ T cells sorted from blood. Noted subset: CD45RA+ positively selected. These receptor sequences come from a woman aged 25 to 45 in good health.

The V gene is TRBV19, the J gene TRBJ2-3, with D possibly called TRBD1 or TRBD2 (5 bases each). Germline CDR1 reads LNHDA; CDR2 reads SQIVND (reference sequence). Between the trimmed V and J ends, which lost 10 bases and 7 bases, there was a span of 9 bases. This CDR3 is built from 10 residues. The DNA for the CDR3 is TGTGCCACGGGACCGAATACGCAGTATTTT. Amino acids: CATGPNTQYF.

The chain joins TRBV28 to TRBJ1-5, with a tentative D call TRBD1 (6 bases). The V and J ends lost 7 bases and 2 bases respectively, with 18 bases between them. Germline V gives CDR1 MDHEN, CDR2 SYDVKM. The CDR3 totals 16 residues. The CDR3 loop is CASKSPGARGNQPQHF. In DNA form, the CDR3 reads TGTGCCAGCAAGAGCCCAGGGGCTAGGGGCAATCAGCCCCAGCATTTT.

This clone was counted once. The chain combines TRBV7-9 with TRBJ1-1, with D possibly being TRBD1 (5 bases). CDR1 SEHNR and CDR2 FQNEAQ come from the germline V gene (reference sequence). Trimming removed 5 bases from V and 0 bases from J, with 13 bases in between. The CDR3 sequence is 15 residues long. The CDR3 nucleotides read TGTGCCAGCAGCGTGGGGACGGTGATGAACACTGAAGCTTTCTTT. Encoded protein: CASSVGTVMNTEAFF.

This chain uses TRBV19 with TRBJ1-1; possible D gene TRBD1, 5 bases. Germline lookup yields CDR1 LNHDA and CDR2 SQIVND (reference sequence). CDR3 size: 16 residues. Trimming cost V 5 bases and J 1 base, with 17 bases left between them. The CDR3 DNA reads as TGTGCCAGTAGTCCCAACCGCCCCGGGGGGAACACTGAAGCTTTCTTT. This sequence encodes CASSPNRPGGNTEAFF.

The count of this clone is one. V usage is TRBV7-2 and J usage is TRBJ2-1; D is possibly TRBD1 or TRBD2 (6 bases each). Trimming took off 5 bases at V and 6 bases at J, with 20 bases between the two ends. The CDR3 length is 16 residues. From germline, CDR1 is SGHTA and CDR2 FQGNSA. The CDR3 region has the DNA TGTGCCAGCAGCGGGGACTGGACAGTCCTCATCAATGAGCAGTTCTTC. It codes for CASSGDWTVLINEQFF.

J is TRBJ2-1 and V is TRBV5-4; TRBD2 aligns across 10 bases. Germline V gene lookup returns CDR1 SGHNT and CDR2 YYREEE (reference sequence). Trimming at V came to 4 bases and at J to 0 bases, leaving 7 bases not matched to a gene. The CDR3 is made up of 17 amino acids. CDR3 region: CASSPGGTSVSYNEQFF. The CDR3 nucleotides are TGTGCCAGCAGCCCGGGGGGGACTAGCGTCTCCTACAATGAGCAGTTCTTC.

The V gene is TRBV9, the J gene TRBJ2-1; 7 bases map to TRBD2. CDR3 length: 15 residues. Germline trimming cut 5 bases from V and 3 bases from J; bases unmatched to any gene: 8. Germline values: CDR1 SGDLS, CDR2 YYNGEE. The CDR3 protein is CASRPAGSDYNEQFF. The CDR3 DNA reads TGTGCCAGCAGACCAGCGGGATCCGACTACAATGAGCAGTTCTTC.

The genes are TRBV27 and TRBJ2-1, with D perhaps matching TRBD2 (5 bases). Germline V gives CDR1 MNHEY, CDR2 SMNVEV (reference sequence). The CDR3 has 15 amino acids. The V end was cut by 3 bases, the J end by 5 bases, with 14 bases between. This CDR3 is CASSFWGRGHNEQFF. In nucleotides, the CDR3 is TGTGCCAGCAGTTTTTGGGGAAGAGGGCACAATGAGCAGTTCTTC.

The chain's CDR3 is CATVQGNYGYTF. Here the CDR3 DNA reads TGTGCCACTGTCCAGGGCAACTATGGCTACACCTTC. The rearrangement links TRBV6-5 to TRBJ1-2, with TRBD1 as a possible D gene (5 bases). Germline CDR1 and CDR2: MNHEY and SVGAGI. This CDR3 comprises 12 residues. Trimming pared 10 bases from V and 2 bases from J, leaving 11 bases between.

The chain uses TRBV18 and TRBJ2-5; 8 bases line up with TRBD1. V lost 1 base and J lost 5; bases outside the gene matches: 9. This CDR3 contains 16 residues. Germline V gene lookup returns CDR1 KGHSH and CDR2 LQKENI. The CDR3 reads CASSPRNFDRGETQYF. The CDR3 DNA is TGTGCCAGCTCACCACGGAATTTCGACAGGGGTGAGACCCAGTACTTC. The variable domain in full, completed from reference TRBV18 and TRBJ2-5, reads NAGVMQNPRHLVRRRGQEARLRCSPMKGHSHVYWYRQLPEEGLKFMVYLQKENIIDESGMPKERFSAEFPKEGPSILRIQQVVRGDSAAYFCASSPRNFDRGETQYFGPGTRLLVL.

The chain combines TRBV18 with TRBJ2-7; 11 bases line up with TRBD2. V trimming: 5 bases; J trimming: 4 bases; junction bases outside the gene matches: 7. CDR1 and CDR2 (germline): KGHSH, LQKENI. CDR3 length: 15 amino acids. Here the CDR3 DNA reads TGTGCCAGCTCAGAGAGGACTAGCGGGCTATACGAGCAGTACTTC. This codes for CASSERTSGLYEQYF.

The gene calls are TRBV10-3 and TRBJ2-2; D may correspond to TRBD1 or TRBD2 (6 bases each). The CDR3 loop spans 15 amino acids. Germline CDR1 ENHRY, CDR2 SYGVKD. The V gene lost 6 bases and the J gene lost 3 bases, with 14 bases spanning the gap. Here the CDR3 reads CAIREGQEYTGELFF. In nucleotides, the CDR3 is TGTGCCATCAGGGAGGGACAAGAGTACACCGGGGAGCTGTTTTTT.

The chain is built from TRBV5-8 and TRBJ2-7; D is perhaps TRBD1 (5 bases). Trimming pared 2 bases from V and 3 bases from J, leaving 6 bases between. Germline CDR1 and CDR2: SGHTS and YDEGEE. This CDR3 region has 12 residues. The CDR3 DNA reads TGTGCCAGCAGCTTACAGGACTACGAGCAGTACTTC. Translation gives CASSLQDYEQYF.

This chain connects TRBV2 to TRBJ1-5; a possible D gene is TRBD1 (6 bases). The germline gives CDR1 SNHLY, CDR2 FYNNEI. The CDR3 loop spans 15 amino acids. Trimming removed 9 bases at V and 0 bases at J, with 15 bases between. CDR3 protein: CASRGGDASNQPQHF. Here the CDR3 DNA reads TGTGCCAGTAGAGGGGGAGACGCTAGCAATCAGCCCCAGCATTTT.

In nucleotides, the CDR3 is TGTGCCAGCCGACAGGGGGAATACACCGGGGAGCTGTTTTTT. Translated: CASRQGEYTGELFF. The V gene is TRBV10-3, the J gene TRBJ2-2, with 9 bases that match TRBD1. The J segment lost 3 bases and the V segment lost 10 bases, leaving 6 bases of the junction unmatched. There are 14 residues in the CDR3. The germline gives CDR1 ENHRY, CDR2 SYGVKD.

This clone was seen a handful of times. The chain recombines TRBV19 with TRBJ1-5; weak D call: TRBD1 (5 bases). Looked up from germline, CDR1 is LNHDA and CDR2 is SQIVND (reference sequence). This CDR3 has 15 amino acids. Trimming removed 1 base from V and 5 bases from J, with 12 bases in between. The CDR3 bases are TGTGCCAGTAGTATAGGTCAGGGCCTCGATCAGCCCCAGCATTTT. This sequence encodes CASSIGQGLDQPQHF.

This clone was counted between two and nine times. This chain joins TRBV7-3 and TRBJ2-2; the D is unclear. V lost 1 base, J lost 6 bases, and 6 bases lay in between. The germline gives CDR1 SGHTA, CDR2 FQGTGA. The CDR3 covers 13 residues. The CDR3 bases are TGTGCCAGCAGCTTAAAAGTCGCCGGGGAGCTGTTTTTT. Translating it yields CASSLKVAGELFF. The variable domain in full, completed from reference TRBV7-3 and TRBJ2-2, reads GAGVSQTPSNKVTEKGKYVELRCDPISGHTALYWYRQSLGQGPEFLIYFQGTGAADDSGLPNDRFFAVRPEGSVSTLKIQRTERGDSAVYLCASSLKVAGELFFGEGSRLTVL.

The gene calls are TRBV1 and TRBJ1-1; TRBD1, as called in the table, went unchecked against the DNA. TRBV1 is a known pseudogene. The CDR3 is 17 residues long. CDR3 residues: CTSRLKGTGGGRPEAFF. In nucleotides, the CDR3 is TGCACCAGCAGGCTCAAGGGGACAGGGGGCGGTCGCCCTGAAGCTTTCTTT.

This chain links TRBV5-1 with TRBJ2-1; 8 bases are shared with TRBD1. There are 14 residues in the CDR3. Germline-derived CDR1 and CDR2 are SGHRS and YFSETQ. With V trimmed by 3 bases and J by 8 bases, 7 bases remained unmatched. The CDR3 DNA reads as TGCGCCAGCAGCTCGCAGGGGGCCTGGGATGAGCAGTTCTTC. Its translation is CASSSQGAWDEQFF.

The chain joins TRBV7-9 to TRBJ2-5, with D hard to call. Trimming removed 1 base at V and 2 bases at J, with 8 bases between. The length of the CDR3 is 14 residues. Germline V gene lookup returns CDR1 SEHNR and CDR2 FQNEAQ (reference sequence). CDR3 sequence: CASSLVGGQETQYF. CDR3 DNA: TGTGCCAGCAGCTTAGTCGGTGGGCAAGAGACCCAGTACTTC. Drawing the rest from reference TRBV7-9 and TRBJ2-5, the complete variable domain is DTGVSQNPRHKITKRGQNVTFRCDPISEHNRLYWYRQTLGQGPEFLTYFQNEAQLEKSRLLSDRFSAERPKGSFSTLEIQRTEQGDSAMYLCASSLVGGQETQYFGPGTRLLVL.

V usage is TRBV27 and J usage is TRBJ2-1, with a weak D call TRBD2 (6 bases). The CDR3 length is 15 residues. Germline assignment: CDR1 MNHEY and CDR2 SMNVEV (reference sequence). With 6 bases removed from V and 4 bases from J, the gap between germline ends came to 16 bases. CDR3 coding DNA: TGTGCCAGCAGCAAGGGACTGCGAACATACAATGAGCAGTTCTTC. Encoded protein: CASSKGLRTYNEQFF.

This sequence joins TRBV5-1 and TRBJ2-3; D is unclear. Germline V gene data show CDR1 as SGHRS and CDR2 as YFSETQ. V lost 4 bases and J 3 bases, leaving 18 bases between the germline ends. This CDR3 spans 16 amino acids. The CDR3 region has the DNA TGCGCCAGCAGCCGGCTCGGCCCCCCGCAGACAGATACGCAGTATTTT. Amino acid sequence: CASSRLGPPQTDTQYF.

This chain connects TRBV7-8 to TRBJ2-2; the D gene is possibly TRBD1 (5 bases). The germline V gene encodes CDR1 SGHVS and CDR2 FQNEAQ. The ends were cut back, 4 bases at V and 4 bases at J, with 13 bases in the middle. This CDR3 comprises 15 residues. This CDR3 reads CASSSTGIGTGELFF. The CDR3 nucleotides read TGTGCCAGCAGCTCCACAGGAATAGGCACCGGGGAGCTGTTTTTT.

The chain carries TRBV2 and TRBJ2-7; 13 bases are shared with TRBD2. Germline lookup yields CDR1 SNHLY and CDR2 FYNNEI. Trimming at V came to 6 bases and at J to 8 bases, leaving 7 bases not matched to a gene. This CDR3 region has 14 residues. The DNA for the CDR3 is TGTGCCAGCAGCCTCGGACTAGCGGGAGCAAAGCAGTACTTC. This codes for CASSLGLAGAKQYF.

CDR3 coding DNA: TGTGCCAGCAGCGCCAGACAGGATTCCTACGAGCAGTACTTC. It translates to CASSARQDSYEQYF. The rearrangement links TRBV7-9 to TRBJ2-7; D may be TRBD1 (6 bases). Germline assignment: CDR1 SEHNR and CDR2 FQNEAQ (reference sequence). V was shortened by 5 bases and J by 1 base, with 12 bases between the two germline ends. The CDR3 is 14 amino acids.

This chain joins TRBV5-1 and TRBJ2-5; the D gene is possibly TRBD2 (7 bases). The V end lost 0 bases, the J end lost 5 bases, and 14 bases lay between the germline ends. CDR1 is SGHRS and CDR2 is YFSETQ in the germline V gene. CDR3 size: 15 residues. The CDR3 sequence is CASSLAAGAGETQYF. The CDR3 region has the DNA TGCGCCAGCAGCTTGGCGGCGGGGGCGGGGGAGACCCAGTACTTC.

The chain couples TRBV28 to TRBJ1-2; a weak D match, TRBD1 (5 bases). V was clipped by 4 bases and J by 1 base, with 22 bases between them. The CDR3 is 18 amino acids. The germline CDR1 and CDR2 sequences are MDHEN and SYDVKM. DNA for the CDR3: TGTGCCAGCAGTTCCGCGCCGGGACCGGGGAGGGGTAACTATGGCTACACCTTC. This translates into CASSSAPGPGRGNYGYTF.

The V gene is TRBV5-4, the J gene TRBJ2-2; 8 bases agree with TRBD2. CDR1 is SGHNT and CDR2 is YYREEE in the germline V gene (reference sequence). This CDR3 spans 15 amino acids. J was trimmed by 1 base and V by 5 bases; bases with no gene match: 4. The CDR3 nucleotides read TGTGCCAGCAGTGTAAGCGGGAGGAACACCGGGGAGCTGTTTTTT. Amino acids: CASSVSGRNTGELFF. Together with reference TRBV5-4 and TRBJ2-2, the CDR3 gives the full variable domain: ETGVTQSPTHLIKTRGQQVTLRCSSQSGHNTVSWYQQALGQGPQFIFQYYREEENGRGNFPPRFSGLQFPNYSSELNVNALELDDSALYLCASSVSGRNTGELFFGEGSRLTVL.

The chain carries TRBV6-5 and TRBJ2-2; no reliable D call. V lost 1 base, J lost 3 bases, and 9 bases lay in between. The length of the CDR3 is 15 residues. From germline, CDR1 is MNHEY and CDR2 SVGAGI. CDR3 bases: TGTGCCAGCAGTTACTGGCGATTCTACACCGGGGAGCTGTTTTTT. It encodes CASSYWRFYTGELFF.

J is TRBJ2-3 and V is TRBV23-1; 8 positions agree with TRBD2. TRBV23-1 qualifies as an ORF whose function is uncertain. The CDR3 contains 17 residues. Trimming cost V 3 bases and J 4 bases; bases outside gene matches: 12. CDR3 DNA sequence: TGCGCCAGCAGTCACCCCAATAGCGGGAACCTGTCAGATACGCAGTATTTT. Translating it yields CASSHPNSGNLSDTQYF.

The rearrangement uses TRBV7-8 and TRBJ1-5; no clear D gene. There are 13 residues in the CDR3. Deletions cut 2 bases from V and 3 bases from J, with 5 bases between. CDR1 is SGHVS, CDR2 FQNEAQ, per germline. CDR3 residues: CASSLTDNQPQHF. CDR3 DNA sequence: TGTGCCAGCAGCTTAACCGACAATCAGCCCCAGCATTTT.

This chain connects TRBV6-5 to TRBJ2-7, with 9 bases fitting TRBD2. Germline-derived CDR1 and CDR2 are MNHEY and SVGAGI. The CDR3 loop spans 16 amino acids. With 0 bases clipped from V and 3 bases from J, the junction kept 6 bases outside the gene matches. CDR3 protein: CASSYSRGRVSYEQYF. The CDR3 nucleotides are TGTGCCAGCAGTTACTCCCGCGGGAGGGTCAGCTACGAGCAGTACTTC.